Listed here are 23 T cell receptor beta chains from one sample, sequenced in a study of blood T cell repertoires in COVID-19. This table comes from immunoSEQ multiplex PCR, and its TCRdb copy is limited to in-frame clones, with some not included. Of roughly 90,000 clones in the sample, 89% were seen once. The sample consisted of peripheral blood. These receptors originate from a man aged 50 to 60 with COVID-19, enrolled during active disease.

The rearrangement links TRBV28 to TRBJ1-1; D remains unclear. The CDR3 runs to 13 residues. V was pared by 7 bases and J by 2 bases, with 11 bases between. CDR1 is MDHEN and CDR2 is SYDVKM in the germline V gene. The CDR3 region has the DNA TGTGCCAGCACGGGCGGACTTAACACTGAAGCTTTCTTT. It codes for CASTGGLNTEAFF.

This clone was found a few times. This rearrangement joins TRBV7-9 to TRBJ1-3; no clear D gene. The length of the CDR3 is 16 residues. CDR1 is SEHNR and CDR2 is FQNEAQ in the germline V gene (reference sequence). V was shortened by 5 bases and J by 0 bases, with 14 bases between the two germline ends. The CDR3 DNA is TGTGCCAGCAGCCCCCGCCGCGTTCTCTCTGGAAACACCATATATTTT. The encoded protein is CASSPRRVLSGNTIYF.

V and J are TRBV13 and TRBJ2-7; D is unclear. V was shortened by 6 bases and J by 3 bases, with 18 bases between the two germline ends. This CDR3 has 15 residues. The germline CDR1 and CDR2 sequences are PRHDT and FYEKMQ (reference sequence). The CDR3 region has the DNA TGTGCCAGCAGGGAGAGAATAGCACAAGACTACGAGCAGTACTTC. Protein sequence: CASRERIAQDYEQYF.

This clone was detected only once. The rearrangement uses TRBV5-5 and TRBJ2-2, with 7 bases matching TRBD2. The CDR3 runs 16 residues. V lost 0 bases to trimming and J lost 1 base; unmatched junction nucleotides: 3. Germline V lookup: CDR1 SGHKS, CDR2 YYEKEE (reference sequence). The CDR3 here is CASSLAAGRNTGELFF. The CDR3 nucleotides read TGTGCCAGCAGCTTGGCAGCGGGGAGGAACACCGGGGAGCTGTTTTTT.

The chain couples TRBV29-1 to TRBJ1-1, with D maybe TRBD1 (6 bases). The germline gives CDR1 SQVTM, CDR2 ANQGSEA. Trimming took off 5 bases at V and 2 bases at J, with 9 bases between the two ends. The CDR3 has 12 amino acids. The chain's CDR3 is CSVQQGNTEAFF. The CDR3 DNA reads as TGCAGCGTTCAACAGGGAAACACTGAAGCTTTCTTT.

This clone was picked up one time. The CDR3 DNA reads TGTGCCAGCAGTTTAGACAGGGGGAACACCATATATTTT. This sequence encodes CASSLDRGNTIYF. V usage is TRBV28 and J usage is TRBJ1-3, with 9 bases lining up with TRBD1. CDR1 and CDR2 (germline): MDHEN, SYDVKM. V trimming: 2 bases; J trimming: 7 bases; junction bases outside the gene matches: 0. The CDR3 is 13 amino acids.

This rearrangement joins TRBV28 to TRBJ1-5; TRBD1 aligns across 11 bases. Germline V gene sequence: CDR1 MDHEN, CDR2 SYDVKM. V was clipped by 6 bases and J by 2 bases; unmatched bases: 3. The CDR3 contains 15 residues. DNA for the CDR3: TGTGCCAGCAGCCGGACAGGGGGCGGCAATCAGCCCCAGCATTTT. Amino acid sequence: CASSRTGGGNQPQHF.

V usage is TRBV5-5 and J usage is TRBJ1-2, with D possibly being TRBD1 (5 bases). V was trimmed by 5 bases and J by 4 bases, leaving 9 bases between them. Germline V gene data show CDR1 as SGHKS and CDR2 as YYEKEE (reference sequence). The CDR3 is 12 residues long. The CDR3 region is CASRGLTYGYTF. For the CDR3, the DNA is TGTGCCAGCAGGGGACTGACCTATGGCTACACCTTC.

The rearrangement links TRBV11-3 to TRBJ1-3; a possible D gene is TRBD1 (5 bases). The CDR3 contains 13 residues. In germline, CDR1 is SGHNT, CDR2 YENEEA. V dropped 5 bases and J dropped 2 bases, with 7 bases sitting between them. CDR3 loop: CASSQGAGNTIYF. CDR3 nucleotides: TGTGCCAGCAGCCAGGGTGCTGGAAACACCATATATTTT.

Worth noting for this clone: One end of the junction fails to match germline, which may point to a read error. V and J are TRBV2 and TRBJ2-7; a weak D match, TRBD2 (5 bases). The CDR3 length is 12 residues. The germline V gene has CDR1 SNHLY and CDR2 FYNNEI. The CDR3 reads CASSKEEVGSIF. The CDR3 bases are TGTGCCAGCAGTAAGGAGGAGGTTGGCAGCATCTTC. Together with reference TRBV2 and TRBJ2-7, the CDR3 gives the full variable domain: EPEVTQTPSHQVTQMGQEVILRCVPISNHLYFYWYRQILGQKVEFLVSFYNNEISEKSEIFDDQFSVERPDGSNFTLKIRSTKLEDSAMYFCASSKEEVGSIFGPGTRLTVT.

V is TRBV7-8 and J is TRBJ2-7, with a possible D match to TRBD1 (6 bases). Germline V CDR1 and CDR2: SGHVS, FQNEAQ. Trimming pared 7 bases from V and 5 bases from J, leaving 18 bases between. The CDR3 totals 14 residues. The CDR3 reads CASNSRNRAHEQYF. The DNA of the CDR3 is TGTGCCAGCAACTCCAGGAACAGGGCTCACGAGCAGTACTTC.

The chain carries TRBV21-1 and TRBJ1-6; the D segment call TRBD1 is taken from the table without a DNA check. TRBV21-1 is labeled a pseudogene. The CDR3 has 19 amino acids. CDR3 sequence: CASSKWPRGTGSYNSPLHF. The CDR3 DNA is TGTGCCAGCAGCAAATGGCCTAGGGGCACAGGTTCCTATAATTCACCCCTCCACTTT.

CDR3 loop: CASSLIAGQNNEQFF. The CDR3 DNA follows: TGTGCCAGCAGCTTGATTGCAGGGCAAAACAATGAGCAGTTCTTC. The chain employs TRBV5-4 and TRBJ2-1; possible D gene TRBD1, 5 bases. The CDR3 sequence is 15 residues long. Germline lookup yields CDR1 SGHNT and CDR2 YYREEE (reference sequence). With 1 base removed from V and 5 bases from J, the gap between germline ends came to 13 bases.

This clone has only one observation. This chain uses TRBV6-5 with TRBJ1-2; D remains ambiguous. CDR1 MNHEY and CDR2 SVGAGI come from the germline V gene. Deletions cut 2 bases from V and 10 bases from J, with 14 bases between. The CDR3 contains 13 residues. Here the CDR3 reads CASSYPQARDYTF. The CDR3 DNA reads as TGTGCCAGCAGTTACCCTCAAGCCCGGGACTACACCTTC.

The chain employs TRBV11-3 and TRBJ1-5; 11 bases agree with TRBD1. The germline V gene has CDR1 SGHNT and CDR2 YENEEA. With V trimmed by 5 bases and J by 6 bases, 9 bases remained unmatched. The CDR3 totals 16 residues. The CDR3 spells CASSEGTGGKSQPQHF. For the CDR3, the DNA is TGTGCCAGCAGCGAAGGGACAGGGGGGAAGAGTCAGCCCCAGCATTTT. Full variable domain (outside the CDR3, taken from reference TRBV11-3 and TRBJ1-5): EAGVVQSPRYKIIEKKQPVAFWCNPISGHNTLYWYLQNLGQGPELLIRYENEEAVDDSQLPKDRFSAERLKGVDSTLKIQPAELGDSAVYLCASSEGTGGKSQPQHFGDGTRLSIL.

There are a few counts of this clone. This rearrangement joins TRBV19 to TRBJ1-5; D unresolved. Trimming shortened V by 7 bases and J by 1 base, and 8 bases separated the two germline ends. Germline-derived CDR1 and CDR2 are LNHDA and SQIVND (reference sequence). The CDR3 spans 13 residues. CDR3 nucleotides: TGTGCCAGTAATTTTCGGAGCAATCAGCCCCAGCATTTT. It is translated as CASNFRSNQPQHF.

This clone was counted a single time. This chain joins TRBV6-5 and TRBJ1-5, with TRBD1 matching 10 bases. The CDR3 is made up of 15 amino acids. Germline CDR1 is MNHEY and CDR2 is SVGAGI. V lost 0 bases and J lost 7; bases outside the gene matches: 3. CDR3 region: CASSYSRQGAQPQHF. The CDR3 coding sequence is TGTGCCAGCAGTTACTCAAGACAGGGGGCCCAGCCCCAGCATTTT.

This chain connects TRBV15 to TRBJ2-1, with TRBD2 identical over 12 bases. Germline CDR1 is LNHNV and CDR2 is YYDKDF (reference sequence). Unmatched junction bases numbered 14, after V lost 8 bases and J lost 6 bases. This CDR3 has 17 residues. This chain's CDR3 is CATRLAGGPLFSNEQFF. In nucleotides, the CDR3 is TGTGCCACCCGGCTAGCGGGGGGGCCCCTCTTTAGCAATGAGCAGTTCTTC.

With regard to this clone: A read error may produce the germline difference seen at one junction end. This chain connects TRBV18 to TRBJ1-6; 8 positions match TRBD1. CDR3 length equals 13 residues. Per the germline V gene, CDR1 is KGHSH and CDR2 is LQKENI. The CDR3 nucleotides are TGTGCCAGCACACCAGACAGGGGATCACCCCTCCACTTT. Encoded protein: CASTPDRGSPLHF. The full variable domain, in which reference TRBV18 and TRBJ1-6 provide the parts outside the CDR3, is NAGVMQNPRHLVRRRGQEARLRCSPMKGHSHVYWYRQLPEEGLKFMVYLQKENIIDESGMPKERFSAEFPKEGPSILRIQQVVRGDSAAYFCASTPDRGSPLHFGNGTRLTVT.

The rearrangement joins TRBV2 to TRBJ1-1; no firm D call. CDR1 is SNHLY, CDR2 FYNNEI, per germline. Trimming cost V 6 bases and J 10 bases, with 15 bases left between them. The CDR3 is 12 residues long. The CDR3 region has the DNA TGTGCCAGCAGCCGCAACGGGTTTGGAGCTTTCTTT. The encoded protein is CASSRNGFGAFF.

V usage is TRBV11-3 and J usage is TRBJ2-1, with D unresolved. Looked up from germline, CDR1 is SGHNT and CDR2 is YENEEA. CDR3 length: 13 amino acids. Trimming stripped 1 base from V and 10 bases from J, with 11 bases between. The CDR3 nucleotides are TGTGCCAGCAGCTTAGGTTCAGAAATGGAGCAGTTCTTC. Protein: CASSLGSEMEQFF. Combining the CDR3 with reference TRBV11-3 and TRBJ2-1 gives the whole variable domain EAGVVQSPRYKIIEKKQPVAFWCNPISGHNTLYWYLQNLGQGPELLIRYENEEAVDDSQLPKDRFSAERLKGVDSTLKIQPAELGDSAVYLCASSLGSEMEQFFGPGTRLTVL.

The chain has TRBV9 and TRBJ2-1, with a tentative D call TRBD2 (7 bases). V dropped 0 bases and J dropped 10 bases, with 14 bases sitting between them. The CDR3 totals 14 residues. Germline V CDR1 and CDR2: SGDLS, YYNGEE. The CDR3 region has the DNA TGTGCCAGCAGCGTAGGGACGGGGGGCGCGGAGCAGTTCTTC. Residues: CASSVGTGGAEQFF. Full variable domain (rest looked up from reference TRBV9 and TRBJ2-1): DSGVTQTPKHLITATGQRVTLRCSPRSGDLSVYWYQQSLDQGLQFLIQYYNGEERAKGNILERFSAQQFPDLHSELNLSSLELGDSALYFCASSVGTGGAEQFFGPGTRLTVL.

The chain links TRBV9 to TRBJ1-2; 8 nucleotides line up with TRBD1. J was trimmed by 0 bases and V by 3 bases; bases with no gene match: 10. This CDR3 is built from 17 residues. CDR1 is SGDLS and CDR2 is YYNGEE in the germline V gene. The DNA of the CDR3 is TGTGCCAGCAGCGCCACCAGGGACAGGAGAACTAACTATGGCTACACCTTC. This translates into CASSATRDRRTNYGYTF.